Below are 9 T cell receptor beta chains sequenced from a single sample in a study of blood T cell repertoires in COVID-19 (dated by TCRdb to between 2020 and 2021). The protocol used for the library was the immunoSEQ multiplex PCR assay. TCRdb carries this immuneACCESS record with in-frame sequences only. Its versions omit some clonotypes, under half of them owing to an unresolved V gene in the studies checked, with the rest unexplained. This sample comprises approximately 150,000 clones, less than 85% of them detected only once. Approximately 7.7% of the sample comes from the top ten. Material: peripheral blood. The receptors come from an older woman with COVID-19, enrolled during active disease.

The chain carries TRBV3-1 (or the pseudogene TRBV3-2) and TRBJ2-3, with D possibly matching TRBD1 (5 bases). V lost 2 bases to trimming and J lost 2 bases, with 14 bases between them. Germline CDR1 and CDR2: LGHDT and YNNKEL (reference sequence). The CDR3 spans 16 residues. The CDR3 DNA is TGTGCCAGCAGCCAACTTTTACCAGGGTTCACAGATACGCAGTATTTT. Its protein is CASSQLLPGFTDTQYF.

The CDR3 sequence: CASSVTGVNYGYTF. The DNA for the CDR3 is TGTGCCAGCAGCGTGACAGGGGTGAACTATGGCTACACCTTC. The V call is TRBV28, the J call TRBJ1-2; 8 bases map to TRBD1. CDR3 length equals 14 residues. Germline loops: CDR1 MDHEN, CDR2 SYDVKM. Unmatched junction bases numbered 5, after V lost 6 bases and J lost 2 bases.

This clone was recorded only once. The CDR3 is CASSIGGLDTGELFF. The CDR3 DNA follows: TGTGCCAGTAGTATCGGGGGTCTCGACACCGGGGAGCTGTTTTTT. The V and J genes are TRBV19 and TRBJ2-2; a weak D match, TRBD2 (6 bases). Germline loops: CDR1 LNHDA, CDR2 SQIVND (reference sequence). The CDR3 totals 15 residues. Trimming removed 3 bases from V and 3 bases from J, with 11 bases in between.

The CDR3 sequence: CASSLGGFQPQHF. The CDR3 DNA follows: TGTGCCAGCAGCCTTGGGGGGTTTCAGCCCCAGCATTTT. The chain joins TRBV7-9 to TRBJ1-5; TRBD1 is a possible D gene (5 bases). The V end lost 5 bases, the J end lost 6 bases, and 11 bases lay between the germline ends. The V gene's germline CDR1 is SEHNR and CDR2 FQNEAQ (reference sequence). This CDR3 spans 13 amino acids.

The chain couples TRBV14 to TRBJ2-3, with D maybe TRBD2 (5 bases). The CDR3 loop spans 14 amino acids. Trimming shortened V by 2 bases and J by 6 bases, and 12 bases separated the two germline ends. Germline lookup yields CDR1 SGHDN and CDR2 FVKESK. The CDR3 DNA sequence: TGTGCCAGCAGCCAAAATCGGGGAAGTGATACGCAGTATTTT. Amino acids: CASSQNRGSDTQYF.

This clone turned up a few times. The chain has TRBV6-1 and TRBJ1-1; a weak D match, TRBD1 (6 bases). Germline CDR1 and CDR2: MNHNS and SASEGT. Trimming stripped 2 bases from V and 6 bases from J, with 13 bases between. The CDR3 is made up of 14 amino acids. CDR3 region: CASSELAGVAEAFF. The CDR3, as DNA: TGTGCCAGCAGTGAACTTGCAGGGGTCGCTGAAGCTTTCTTT.

The V call is TRBV5-1, the J call TRBJ2-1, with 8 bases that match TRBD1. The J segment lost 3 bases and the V segment lost 2 bases, leaving 1 base of the junction unmatched. Germline-derived CDR1 and CDR2 are SGHRS and YFSETQ. This CDR3 contains 14 residues. Here the CDR3 reads CASSFTGGYNEQFF. In nucleotides, the CDR3 is TGCGCCAGCAGCTTTACAGGGGGCTACAATGAGCAGTTCTTC.

The chain uses TRBV4-2 and TRBJ2-7; TRBD2 might be the D (5 bases). The CDR3 consists of 12 residues. The V gene lost 4 bases and the J gene lost 6 bases, with 10 bases spanning the gap. Germline V lookup: CDR1 LGHNA, CDR2 YNFKEQ. The CDR3 sequence: CASSLSGSEQYF. The CDR3 DNA is TGTGCCAGCAGCCTCAGCGGTAGCGAGCAGTACTTC.

The CDR3 is CASGRRTGTPEAFF. Written as DNA, the CDR3 is TGTGCCAGCGGAAGACGGACAGGCACTCCTGAAGCTTTCTTT. The genes are TRBV6-5 and TRBJ1-1, with 7 positions matching TRBD1. CDR1 and CDR2 from the germline V gene are MNHEY and SVGAGI. Germline trimming cut 8 bases from V and 6 bases from J; bases unmatched to any gene: 12. The CDR3 runs 14 residues.